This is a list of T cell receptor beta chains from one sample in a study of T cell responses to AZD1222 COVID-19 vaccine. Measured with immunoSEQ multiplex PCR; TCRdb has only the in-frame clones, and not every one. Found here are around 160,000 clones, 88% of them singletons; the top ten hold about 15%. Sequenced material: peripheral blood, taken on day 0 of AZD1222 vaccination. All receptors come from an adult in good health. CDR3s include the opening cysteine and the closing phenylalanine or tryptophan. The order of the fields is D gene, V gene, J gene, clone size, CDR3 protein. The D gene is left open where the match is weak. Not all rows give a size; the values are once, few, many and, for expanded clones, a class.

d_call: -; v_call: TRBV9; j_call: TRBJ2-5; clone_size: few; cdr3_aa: CASSVNWRAQTQYF
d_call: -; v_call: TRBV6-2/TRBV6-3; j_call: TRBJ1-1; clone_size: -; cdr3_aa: CASSSDTSNTEAFF
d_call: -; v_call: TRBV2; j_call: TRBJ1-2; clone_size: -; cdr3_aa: CASGWSGYTF
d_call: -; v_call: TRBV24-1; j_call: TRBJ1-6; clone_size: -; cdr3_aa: CATRFVYRPNSPLHF
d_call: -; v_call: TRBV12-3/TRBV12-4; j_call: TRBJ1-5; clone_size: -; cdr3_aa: CASSLLAQPQHF
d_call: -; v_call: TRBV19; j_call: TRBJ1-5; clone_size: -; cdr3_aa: CASSGLEGRNQPQHF
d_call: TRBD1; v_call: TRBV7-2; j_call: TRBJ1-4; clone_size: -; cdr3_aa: CASSLGDRVNEKLFF
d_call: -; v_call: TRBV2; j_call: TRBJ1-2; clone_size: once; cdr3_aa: CASNPGVDYGYTF
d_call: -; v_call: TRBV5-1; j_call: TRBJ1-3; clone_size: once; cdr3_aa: CASSQWGDFGNTIYF
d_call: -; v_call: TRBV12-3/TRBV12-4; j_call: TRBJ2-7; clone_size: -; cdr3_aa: CASRAQVIGEQYF
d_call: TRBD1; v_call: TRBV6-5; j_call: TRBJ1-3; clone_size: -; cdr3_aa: CASSYARGSYTIYF
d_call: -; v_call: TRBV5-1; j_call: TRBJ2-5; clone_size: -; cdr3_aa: CASSFGKGTGTGETQYF
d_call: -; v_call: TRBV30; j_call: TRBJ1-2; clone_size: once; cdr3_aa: CAFSVGAVYTF
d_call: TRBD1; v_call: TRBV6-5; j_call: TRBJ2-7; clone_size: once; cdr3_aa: CASSYSSSGGYEQYF
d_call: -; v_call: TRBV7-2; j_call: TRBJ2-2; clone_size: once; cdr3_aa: CASRGLSTGELFF
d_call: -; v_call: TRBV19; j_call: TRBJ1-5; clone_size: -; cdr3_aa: CASSIQRGSPQHF
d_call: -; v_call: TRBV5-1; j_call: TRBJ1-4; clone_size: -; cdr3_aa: CASKGALGTNEKLFF
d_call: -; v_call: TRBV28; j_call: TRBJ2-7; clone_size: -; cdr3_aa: CASSFYAYEQYF
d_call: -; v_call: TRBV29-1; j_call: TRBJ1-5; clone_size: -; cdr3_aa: CSATQGDGNQPQHF
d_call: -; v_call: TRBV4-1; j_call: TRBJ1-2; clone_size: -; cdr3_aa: CASSPIYRGDGYTF
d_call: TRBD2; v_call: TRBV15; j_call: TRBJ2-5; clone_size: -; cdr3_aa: CATSREYRTSGVQETQYF
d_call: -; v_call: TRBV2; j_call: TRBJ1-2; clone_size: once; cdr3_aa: CASRGGESYGYTF
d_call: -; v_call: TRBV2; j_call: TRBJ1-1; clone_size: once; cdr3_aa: CASRPGDQPTEAFF
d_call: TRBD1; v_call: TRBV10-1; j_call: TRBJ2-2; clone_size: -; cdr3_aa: CAGHRGYTGELFF
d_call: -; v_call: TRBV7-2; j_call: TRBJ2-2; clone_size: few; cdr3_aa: CASSFQGVRTGELFF
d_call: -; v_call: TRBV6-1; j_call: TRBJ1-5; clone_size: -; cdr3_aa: CASSETGNQPQHF
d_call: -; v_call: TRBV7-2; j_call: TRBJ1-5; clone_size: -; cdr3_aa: CASSPTHRGGDQPQHF
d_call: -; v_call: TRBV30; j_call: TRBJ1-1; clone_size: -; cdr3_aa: CAWSVLGVPEAFF
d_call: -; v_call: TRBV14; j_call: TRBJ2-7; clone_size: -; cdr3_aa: CASSQIPGDREQYF
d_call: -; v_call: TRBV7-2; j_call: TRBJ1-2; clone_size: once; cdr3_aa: CASSNRRGYTF